This TCR beta chain was observed in a study of shared clonotypes between healthy human individuals. This clone was counted a few times. Its target is unknown. Germline CDR1 SGHAT, CDR2 FQNNGV. The CDR3 has 16 amino acids. V lost 0 bases and J lost 5, with 14 bases in between. Findings and caveats of the study: Memory subsets generally showed lower estimated richness than naive subsets.

The assay was immunoSEQ multiplex PCR, and TCRdb's table has in-frame clones only and misses some. The sample shows around 700,000 clones, 74% of them seen only once. This clonotype originated in a woman younger than 45 in good health. Input material: memory CD4+ T cells sorted from blood. Subset meaning: CD45RA-negative fraction. The V call is TRBV11-2, the J call TRBJ2-1, with D unclear. CDR3: CASSLDPPGRHNEQFF. The CDR3 coding sequence is TGTGCCAGCAGCTTAGATCCCCCTGGTCGGCACAATGAGCAGTTCTTC. Full variable domain (outside the CDR3, taken from reference TRBV11-2 and TRBJ2-1): EAGVAQSPRYKIIEKRQSVAFWCNPISGHATLYWYQQILGQGPKLLIQFQNNGVVDDSQLPKDRFSAERLKGVDSTLKIQPAKLEDSAVYLCASSLDPPGRHNEQFFGPGTRLTVL.